These T cell receptor beta chains were read from a single sample in a study of blood T cell repertoires in COVID-19. TCRdb's copy holds only in-frame clones and misses some; the assay was immunoSEQ multiplex PCR. The sample has around 340,000 clones, 80% to 90% seen once. The specimen was PBMCs or T cells enriched from blood (not recorded which). The receptor source for this set is a woman aged 40 to 49 with acute COVID-19. Each CDR3 is given with its conserved first and last residue. D genes are given only for firm matches. Size tells how often a clone was seen (once, few, many) or the class of an expanded clone, and some rows leave it out.

cdr3_aa cdr3_nt j_call d_call clone_size v_call
CASRSYIRGQGTEAFF TGTGCCAGTAGATCTTACATCAGGGGACAGGGCACTGAAGCTTTCTTT TRBJ1-1 TRBD1 . TRBV19
CAISVSQGAVGEQYF TGTGCCATCAGTGTTTCCCAGGGGGCTGTGGGCGAGCAGTACTTC TRBJ2-7 TRBD1 . TRBV10-3
CSALTGGWEPQHF TGCAGCGCCTTAACAGGGGGGTGGGAGCCCCAGCATTTT TRBJ1-5 TRBD1 . TRBV29-1
CASRPSSGGNQETQYF TGTGCCAGCAGACCGTCTAGCGGGGGCAACCAAGAGACCCAGTACTTC TRBJ2-5 TRBD2 . TRBV7-2
CASSLDGSSGRKFF TGTGCCAGCAGCTTAGATGGGAGTAGCGGGAGAAAGTTCTTC TRBJ2-1 TRBD2 . TRBV11-2
CASSPPNSGLAGPGELFF TGTGCCAGCAGTCCGCCTAACTCCGGACTAGCAGGGCCCGGGGAGCTGTTTTTT TRBJ2-2 TRBD2 . TRBV28
CASRLDRGPPRSSEKLFF TGTGCCAGCAGACTAGACAGGGGGCCCCCCCGGAGTTCTGAAAAACTGTTTTTT TRBJ1-4 TRBD1 few TRBV25-1
CASSQVREGYNEQFF TGCGCCAGCAGCCAAGTGCGGGAAGGCTACAATGAGCAGTTCTTC TRBJ2-1 . . TRBV4-3
CATSRGQGALNSPLHF TGTGCCACCAGCAGAGGACAGGGGGCTCTTAATTCACCCCTCCACTTT TRBJ1-6 TRBD1 . TRBV15
CASSTPGQGVKEQYF TGTGCCAGCAGTACCCCGGGACAGGGCGTGAAAGAGCAGTACTTC TRBJ2-7 TRBD1 . TRBV28
CASSQGTGSNQPQHF TGTGCCAGCAGTCAAGGGACAGGGAGTAATCAGCCCCAGCATTTT TRBJ1-5 TRBD1 . TRBV28
CASQTEGGGQPQHF TGTGCCAGTCAGACAGAGGGGGGGGGACAGCCCCAGCATTTT TRBJ1-5 . . TRBV19
CASSLTRQGSYEQYF TGTGCCAGCAGTCTGACCCGACAGGGGTCCTACGAGCAGTACTTC TRBJ2-7 TRBD1 . TRBV28
CASSLEGGGNTEAFF TGCGCCAGCAGCTTGGAAGGGGGCGGGAACACTGAAGCTTTCTTT TRBJ1-1 TRBD1 . TRBV5-1
CASSPQDSAPHSTNEKLFF TGCGCCAGCAGCCCCCAGGACAGTGCCCCCCATTCAACTAATGAAAAACTGTTTTTT TRBJ1-4 . . TRBV4-1
CASSSTDTEAFF TGTGCCAGCAGCTCGACAGACACTGAAGCTTTCTTT TRBJ1-1 . . TRBV6-5
CATKTSGTPGSGANVLTF TGTGCCACCAAAACCTCCGGGACTCCTGGCTCTGGGGCCAACGTCCTGACTTTC TRBJ2-6 . . TRBV28
CASSLATGGSEKLFF TGCGCCAGCAGCTTGGCAACAGGGGGCTCTGAAAAACTGTTTTTT TRBJ1-4 TRBD1 . TRBV5-1
CAITGRGNSTDTQYF TGTGCCATCACCGGGCGGGGAAATAGCACAGATACGCAGTATTTT TRBJ2-3 . . TRBV10-3
CASSLASAGGPSRETQYF TGTGCCAGCAGCTTGGCCAGCGCGGGAGGGCCCTCGCGAGAGACCCAGTACTTC TRBJ2-5 TRBD2 few TRBV5-5
CASSSLAGGSTTSTDTQYF TGTGCCAGCAGCTCGCTAGCGGGGGGATCGACGACTAGCACAGATACGCAGTATTTT TRBJ2-3 TRBD2 . TRBV7-9
CASSLGGLNTEAFF TGTGCCAGCAGCCTAGGGGGTTTGAACACTGAAGCTTTCTTT TRBJ1-1 . once TRBV28
CSAGIQEAFF TGCAGCGCTGGTATACAGGAAGCTTTCTTT TRBJ1-1 . . TRBV29-1
CASSLFYSNQPQHF TGTGCCAGCAGCTTATTTTATAGCAATCAGCCCCAGCATTTT TRBJ1-5 . . TRBV7-8
CASSQDSFSGNTIYF TGTGCCAGCAGCCAAGACTCCTTCTCTGGAAACACCATATATTTT TRBJ1-3 . . TRBV14
CSASTSGRAYVNEQFF TGCAGTGCTAGTACTAGCGGGAGGGCCTATGTTAATGAGCAGTTCTTC TRBJ2-1 TRBD2 . TRBV20-1
CASSSGTAHYGYTF TGTGCCAGCTCATCCGGGACAGCACATTATGGCTACACCTTC TRBJ1-2 TRBD1 . TRBV18
CASSPFPDNPQEQFF TGTGCCAGCAGTCCCTTCCCCGATAATCCCCAGGAGCAGTTCTTC TRBJ2-1 . . TRBV6-4
CASSSQGTTEAFF TGTGCCAGCAGCTCTCAGGGGACCACTGAAGCTTTCTTT TRBJ1-1 . . TRBV2
CASSVNRATEAFF TGTGCCAGCAGTGTAAACAGGGCCACTGAAGCTTTCTTT TRBJ1-1 . . TRBV12-3/TRBV12-4
CASSPRGRRYEQYF TGTGCCAGCAGTCCCCGGGGTCGCCGCTACGAGCAGTACTTC TRBJ2-7 . . TRBV27
CASSRGLYNEQFF TGTGCCAGCAGCCGAGGACTATACAATGAGCAGTTCTTC TRBJ2-1 . . TRBV7-3
CASSVLAGSQETQYF TGTGCCAGCAGCGTTCTAGCGGGATCCCAAGAGACCCAGTACTTC TRBJ2-5 TRBD2 . TRBV9
CASSLTGTANEKLFF TGTGCCAGCAGCTTGACCGGGACAGCTAATGAAAAACTGTTTTTT TRBJ1-4 TRBD1 . TRBV7-9
CASSLGQPSNQPQHF TGCGCCAGCAGCCTAGGACAGCCGAGCAATCAGCCCCAGCATTTT TRBJ1-5 . once TRBV5-1
CASSPRSLAGGDEQYF TGTGCCAGCAGCCCACGGTCGCTAGCGGGAGGTGACGAGCAGTACTTC TRBJ2-7 TRBD2 . TRBV14
CASSPQGARLNQPQHF TGTGCCAGCAGCCCACAGGGGGCGCGATTAAATCAGCCCCAGCATTTT TRBJ1-5 TRBD1 . TRBV7-8
CASRQGQNYGYTF TGTGCCAGCAGACAGGGCCAAAACTATGGCTACACCTTC TRBJ1-2 . . TRBV28
CASRGPRAESIQYF TGTGCCAGTAGGGGTCCCAGGGCCGAGAGCATTCAGTACTTC TRBJ2-4 . . TRBV19